These 18 T cell receptor beta chains originate from one sample sequenced in a study of blood T cell repertoires in COVID-19. This table comes from immunoSEQ multiplex PCR, and its TCRdb copy is limited to in-frame clones, with some not included. The sample records 140,000 to 150,000 clones, more than 75% being singletons. The sample consisted of peripheral blood. The source of these receptors is a man at least 80 years old with acute or convalescent COVID-19.

The chain has TRBV19 and TRBJ1-2; 10 bases line up with TRBD1. The V gene end was trimmed by 4 bases and the J gene end by 0 bases; junction bases not matched to a gene: 8. This CDR3 has 17 residues. Germline V gene lookup returns CDR1 LNHDA and CDR2 SQIVND (reference sequence). CDR3 amino acids: CASSRRDRGGSNYGYTF. CDR3 bases: TGTGCCAGTAGTAGGAGGGACAGGGGAGGCTCTAACTATGGCTACACCTTC.

For the CDR3, the DNA is TGTGCAAGTCGCTTAAGTACGGGGCGGGAAAGCAGGGTAGATCAAGAGACCCAGTACTTC. Its translation: CASRLSTGRESRVDQETQYF. This chain connects TRBV12-2 to TRBJ2-5; the table assigns TRBD2, which was not confirmed against the DNA. TRBV12-2 constitutes a pseudogene. The CDR3 covers 20 residues.

This chain links TRBV27 with TRBJ1-1; 9 bases match TRBD1. V trimming: 2 bases; J trimming: 4 bases; junction bases outside the gene matches: 14. The CDR3 consists of 18 residues. Germline V lookup: CDR1 MNHEY, CDR2 SMNVEV (reference sequence). For the CDR3, the DNA is TGTGCCAGCAGTTTACGGGGACAGGGACTTGGGACGCGCACTGAAGCTTTCTTT. Encoded protein: CASSLRGQGLGTRTEAFF.

This rearrangement joins TRBV20-1 to TRBJ1-3, with unresolved D. V was cut by 6 bases and J by 5 bases, with 8 bases left in between. The length of the CDR3 is 11 residues. Germline V gene sequence: CDR1 DFQATT, CDR2 SNEGSKA (reference sequence). The CDR3 nucleotides are TGCAGTGCGGAGAATAGAAACACCATATATTTT. Encoded protein: CSAENRNTIYF.

V is TRBV5-1 and J is TRBJ1-2; the D is unclear. Trimming shortened V by 3 bases and J by 3 bases, and 6 bases separated the two germline ends. Germline assignment: CDR1 SGHRS and CDR2 YFSETQ. The CDR3 spans 12 residues. This CDR3 reads CASSSDYYGYTF. Written as DNA, the CDR3 is TGCGCCAGCAGCTCGGACTACTATGGCTACACCTTC.

This chain connects TRBV29-1 to TRBJ2-5; D uncertain. This CDR3 contains 12 residues. The V and J ends lost 7 bases and 3 bases respectively, with 12 bases between them. Germline V gene lookup returns CDR1 SQVTM and CDR2 ANQGSEA. CDR3 sequence reads: CSALVGEETQYF. The CDR3 DNA is TGCAGCGCCTTGGTGGGCGAAGAGACCCAGTACTTC.

This chain links TRBV6-5 with TRBJ2-4, with 12 bases fitting TRBD2. The germline gives CDR1 MNHEY, CDR2 SVGAGI. The CDR3 totals 14 residues. V lost 4 bases to trimming and J lost 8 bases; unmatched junction nucleotides: 3. The CDR3 DNA reads TGTGCCAGCAGTTCTAGGACTAGCGGGGACATTCAGTACTTC. This codes for CASSSRTSGDIQYF.

The chain links TRBV6-1 to TRBJ2-5, with 11 bases identical to TRBD2. There are 16 residues in the CDR3. Germline CDR1 MNHNS, CDR2 SASEGT. J was trimmed by 5 bases and V by 4 bases; bases with no gene match: 9. CDR3 loop: CASSAQMTSGEETQYF. CDR3 sequence (DNA): TGTGCCAGCAGTGCCCAGATGACTAGCGGGGAGGAGACCCAGTACTTC.

The rearrangement uses TRBV9 and TRBJ1-3; possible D gene TRBD1, 5 bases. The V end lost 3 bases, the J end lost 0 bases, and 16 bases lay between the germline ends. Germline V CDR1 and CDR2: SGDLS, YYNGEE. CDR3 size: 17 residues. CDR3 in DNA: TGTGCCAGCAGCGCCGACTCCGACAGTCTCTCTGGAAACACCATATATTTT. It specifies CASSADSDSLSGNTIYF.

The gene calls are TRBV5-1 and TRBJ2-7, with D tentatively TRBD2 (5 bases). This CDR3 region has 14 residues. CDR1 is SGHRS and CDR2 is YFSETQ in the germline V gene. Deletions cut 0 bases from V and 6 bases from J, with 13 bases between. In nucleotides, the CDR3 is TGCGCCAGCAGCTTGGACAGCCCTCGGGGCGAGCAGTACTTC. Translated: CASSLDSPRGEQYF.

The CDR3 DNA reads TGTGCCATCAGTGGGACAGACACTGAAGCTTTCTTT. Its translation is CAISGTDTEAFF. This sequence joins TRBV10-3 and TRBJ1-1; possibly TRBD1 for D (6 bases). Per the germline V gene, CDR1 is ENHRY and CDR2 is SYGVKD. The V gene lost 4 bases and the J gene lost 3 bases, with 6 bases spanning the gap. This CDR3 has 12 amino acids.

This chain links TRBV5-1 with TRBJ1-1, with TRBD1 matching 7 bases. V dropped 4 bases and J dropped 4; count of bases not matched to a gene: 7. The CDR3 is 14 amino acids. The germline V gene encodes CDR1 SGHRS and CDR2 YFSETQ. CDR3 nucleotide sequence: TGCGCCAGCAGCGCGACAGGGTTGGCCACTGAAGCTTTCTTT. It yields the protein CASSATGLATEAFF.

The rearrangement joins TRBV5-1 to TRBJ2-2, with D possibly being TRBD2 (5 bases). The length of the CDR3 is 11 residues. Germline V gives CDR1 SGHRS, CDR2 YFSETQ. The V end lost 5 bases, the J end lost 6 bases, and 5 bases lay between the germline ends. The CDR3, as DNA: TGCGCCAGCAGGAGGGCCGGGGAGCTGTTTTTT. This sequence encodes CASRRAGELFF.

The rearrangement joins TRBV2 to TRBJ1-2; no clear D gene. Trimming took off 3 bases at V and 5 bases at J, with 7 bases between the two ends. CDR1 is SNHLY and CDR2 is FYNNEI in the germline V gene. The CDR3 covers 12 residues. CDR3 DNA: TGTGCCAGCAGTGATACCGGGTATGGCTACACCTTC. Protein: CASSDTGYGYTF.

The rearrangement links TRBV24-1 to TRBJ2-3, with TRBD2 matching over 8 bases. Germline-derived CDR1 and CDR2 are KGHDR and SFDVKD. J gave up 4 bases and V 5 bases, and 10 bases lay outside the gene matches. The CDR3 has 16 amino acids. The CDR3 DNA follows: TGTGCCACCAGTGTCGGCGGGGGGCGGCGAGCAGATACGCAGTATTTT. This encodes CATSVGGGRRADTQYF.

This chain links TRBV28 with TRBJ2-1, with 9 positions matching TRBD2. Germline V CDR1 and CDR2: MDHEN, SYDVKM. The CDR3 loop spans 14 amino acids. V was clipped by 0 bases and J by 8 bases; unmatched bases: 2. The CDR3 DNA reads as TGTGCCAGCAGTTTATGGGCTAGCGGGGATGAGCAGTTCTTC. It encodes CASSLWASGDEQFF.

The rearrangement joins TRBV11-3 to TRBJ2-1; 9 bases are a match to TRBD2. The CDR3 totals 15 residues. J lost 3 bases, V lost 1 base, and 1 base had no gene match. Germline CDR1 reads SGHNT; CDR2 reads YENEEA. CDR3 amino acids: CASSLVSGGYNEQFF. The CDR3 DNA is TGTGCCAGCAGCTTAGTTAGCGGGGGCTACAATGAGCAGTTCTTC.

This clone was counted a few times. J is TRBJ2-1 and V is TRBV11-3, with 7 bases matching TRBD1. Germline CDR1 is SGHNT and CDR2 is YENEEA. The CDR3 sequence is 14 residues long. The V and J ends lost 4 bases and 9 bases, in that order; junction bases with no gene match: 9. The DNA of the CDR3 is TGTGCCAGCAGCTCGGGACAGCTAGGGGGTGAGCAGTTCTTC. It encodes CASSSGQLGGEQFF.